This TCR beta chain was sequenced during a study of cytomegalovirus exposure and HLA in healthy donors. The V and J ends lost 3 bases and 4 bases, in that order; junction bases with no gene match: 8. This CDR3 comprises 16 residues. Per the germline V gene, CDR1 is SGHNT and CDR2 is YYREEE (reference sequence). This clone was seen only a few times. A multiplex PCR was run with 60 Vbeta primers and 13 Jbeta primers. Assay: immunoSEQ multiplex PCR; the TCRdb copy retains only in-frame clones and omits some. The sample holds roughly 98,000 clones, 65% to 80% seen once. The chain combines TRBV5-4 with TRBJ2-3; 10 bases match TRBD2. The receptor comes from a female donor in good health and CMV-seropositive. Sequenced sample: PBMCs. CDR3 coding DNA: TGTGCCAGCAGCTCCCCGCTAGCGGGAGTGTCAGATACGCAGTATTTT. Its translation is CASSSPLAGVSDTQYF.